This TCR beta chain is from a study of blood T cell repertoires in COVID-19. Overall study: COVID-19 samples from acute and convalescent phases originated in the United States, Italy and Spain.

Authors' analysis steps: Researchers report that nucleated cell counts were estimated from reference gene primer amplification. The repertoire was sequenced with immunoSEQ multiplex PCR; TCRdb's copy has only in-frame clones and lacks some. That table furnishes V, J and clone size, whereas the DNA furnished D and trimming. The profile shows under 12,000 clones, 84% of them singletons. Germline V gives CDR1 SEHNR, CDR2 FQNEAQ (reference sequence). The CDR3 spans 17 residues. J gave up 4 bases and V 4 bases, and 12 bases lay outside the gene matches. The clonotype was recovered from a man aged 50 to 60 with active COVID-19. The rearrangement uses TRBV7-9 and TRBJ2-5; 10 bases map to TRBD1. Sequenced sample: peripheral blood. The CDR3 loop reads CASSWDRGQGVGETQYF. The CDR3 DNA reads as TGTGCCAGCAGCTGGGATCGCGGACAGGGGGTAGGAGAGACCCAGTACTTC.